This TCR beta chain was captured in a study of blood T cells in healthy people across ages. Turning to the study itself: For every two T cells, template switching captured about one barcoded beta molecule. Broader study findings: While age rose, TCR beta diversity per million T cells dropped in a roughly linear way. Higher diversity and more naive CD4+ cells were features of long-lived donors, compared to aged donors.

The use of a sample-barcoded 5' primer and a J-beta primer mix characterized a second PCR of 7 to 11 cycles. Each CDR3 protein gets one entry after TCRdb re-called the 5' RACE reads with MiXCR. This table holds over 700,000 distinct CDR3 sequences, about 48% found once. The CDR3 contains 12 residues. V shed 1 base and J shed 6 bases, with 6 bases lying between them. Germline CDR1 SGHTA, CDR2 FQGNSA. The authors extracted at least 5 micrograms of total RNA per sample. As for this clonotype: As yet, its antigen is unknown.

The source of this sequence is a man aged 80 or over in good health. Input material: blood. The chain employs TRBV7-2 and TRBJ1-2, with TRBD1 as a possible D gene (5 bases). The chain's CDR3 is CASSLVGDGYTF. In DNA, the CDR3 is TGTGCCAGCAGCTTAGTGGGGGATGGCTACACCTTC.